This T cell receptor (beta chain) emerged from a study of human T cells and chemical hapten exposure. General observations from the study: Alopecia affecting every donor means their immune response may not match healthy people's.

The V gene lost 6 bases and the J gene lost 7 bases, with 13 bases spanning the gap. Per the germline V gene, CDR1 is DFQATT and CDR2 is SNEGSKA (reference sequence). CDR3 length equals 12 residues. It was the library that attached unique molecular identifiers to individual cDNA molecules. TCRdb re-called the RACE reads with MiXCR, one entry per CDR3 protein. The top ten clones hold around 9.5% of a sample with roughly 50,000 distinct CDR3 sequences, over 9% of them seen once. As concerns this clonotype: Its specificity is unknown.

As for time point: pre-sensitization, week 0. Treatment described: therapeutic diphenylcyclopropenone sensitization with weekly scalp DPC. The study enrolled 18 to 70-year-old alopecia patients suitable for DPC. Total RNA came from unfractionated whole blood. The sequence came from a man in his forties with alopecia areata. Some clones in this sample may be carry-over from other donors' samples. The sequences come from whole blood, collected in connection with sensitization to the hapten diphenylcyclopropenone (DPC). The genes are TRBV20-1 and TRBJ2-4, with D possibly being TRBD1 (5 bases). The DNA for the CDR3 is TGCAGTGCCCCAGGGAACTCGAACATTCAGTACTTC. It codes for CSAPGNSNIQYF.